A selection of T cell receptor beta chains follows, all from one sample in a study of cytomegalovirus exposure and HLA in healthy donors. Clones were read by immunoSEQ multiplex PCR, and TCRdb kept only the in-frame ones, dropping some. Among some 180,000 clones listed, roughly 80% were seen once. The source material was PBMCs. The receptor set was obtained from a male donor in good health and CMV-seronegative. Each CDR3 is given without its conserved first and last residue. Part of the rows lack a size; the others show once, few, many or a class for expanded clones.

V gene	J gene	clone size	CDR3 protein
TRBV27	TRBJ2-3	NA	ASSLTRADCPCTDTQY
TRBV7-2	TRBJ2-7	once	ASSLARENEQY
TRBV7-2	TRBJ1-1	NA	ASSTQGRTEAF
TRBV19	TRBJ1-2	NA	ASRLTGRSYGYT
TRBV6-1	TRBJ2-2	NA	ASSEAIGISGTGELF
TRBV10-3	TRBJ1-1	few	AIKTHHRDTEAF
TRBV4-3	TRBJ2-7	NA	ASSQDPGTFSYEQY
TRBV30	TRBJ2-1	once	AWSLADFDEQF
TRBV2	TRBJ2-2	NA	ASRSPRTSGGVRTGELF
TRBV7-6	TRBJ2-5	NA	ASSSGTQETQY
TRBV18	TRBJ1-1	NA	ASSQPGGGEGVNTEAF
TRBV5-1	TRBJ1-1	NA	ASSLRTAENTEAF
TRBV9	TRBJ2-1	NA	ASSPPTGAEEQF
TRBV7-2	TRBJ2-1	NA	ASSPGQGASYNEQF
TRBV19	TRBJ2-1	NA	ASIPTGGVQF
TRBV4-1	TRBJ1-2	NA	ASSHRANYGYT
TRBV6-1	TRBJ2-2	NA	ASSEGGTANTGELF
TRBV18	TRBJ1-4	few	ASSPTDSTNEKLF
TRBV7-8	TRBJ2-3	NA	ASLNADTQY
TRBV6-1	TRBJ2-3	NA	ASGLQAGFTDTQY
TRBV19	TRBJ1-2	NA	ASSATGPGYGYT
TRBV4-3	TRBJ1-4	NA	ASSPGRGRSEKLF
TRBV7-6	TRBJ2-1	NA	ASSLQTGGFNEQF
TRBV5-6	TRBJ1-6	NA	ASSFRAGSTNSPLH
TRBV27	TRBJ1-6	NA	ASSWTDRGSSPLH
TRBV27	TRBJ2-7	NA	ASSPMSGTGYYEQY
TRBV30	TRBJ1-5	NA	AWDLGGRNQPQH
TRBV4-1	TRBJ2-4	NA	ASSQDGEGWRRGNIQY
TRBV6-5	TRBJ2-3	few	ASGLSTDTQY
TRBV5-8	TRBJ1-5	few	ASNPGDWEKPQH
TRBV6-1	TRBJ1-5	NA	ASSDLEQPQH
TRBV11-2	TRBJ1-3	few	ASSLNREGNTIY
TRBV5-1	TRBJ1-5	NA	ASSEYGTRNQPQH
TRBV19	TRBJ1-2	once	ASSLDRAYGYT
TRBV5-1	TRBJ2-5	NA	ASSPSRDRFTETQY
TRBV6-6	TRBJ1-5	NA	ASSYWAAYSNQPQH
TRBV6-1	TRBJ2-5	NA	ASRPRLVEETQY
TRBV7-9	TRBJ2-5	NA	ASSPPGETQY
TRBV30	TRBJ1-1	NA	AWSSQGGTEAF
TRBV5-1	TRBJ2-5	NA	ASSPRGTGGSQETQY
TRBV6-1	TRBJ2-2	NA	ASSVRVGGELF
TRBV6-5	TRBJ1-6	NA	ASSLFRGNSPLH
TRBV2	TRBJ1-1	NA	ASSEQGADTEAF
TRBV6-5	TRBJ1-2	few	ASSYGQGHGYT
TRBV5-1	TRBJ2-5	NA	ASSLGGAGGHGETQY
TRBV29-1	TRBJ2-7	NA	SVVTGLPSSYEQY
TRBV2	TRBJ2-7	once	ASSGTLSYEQY
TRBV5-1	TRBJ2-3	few	ASSFRWGVGTDTQY
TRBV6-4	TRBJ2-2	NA	ASSAVRGTGELF
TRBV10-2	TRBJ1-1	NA	ASSESRGRSTEAF
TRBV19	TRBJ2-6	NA	ASSVLSTGAGANVLT
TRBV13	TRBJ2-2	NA	ASSSASTGAYTGELF
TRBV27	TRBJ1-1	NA	ASSRQGRSRTEAF